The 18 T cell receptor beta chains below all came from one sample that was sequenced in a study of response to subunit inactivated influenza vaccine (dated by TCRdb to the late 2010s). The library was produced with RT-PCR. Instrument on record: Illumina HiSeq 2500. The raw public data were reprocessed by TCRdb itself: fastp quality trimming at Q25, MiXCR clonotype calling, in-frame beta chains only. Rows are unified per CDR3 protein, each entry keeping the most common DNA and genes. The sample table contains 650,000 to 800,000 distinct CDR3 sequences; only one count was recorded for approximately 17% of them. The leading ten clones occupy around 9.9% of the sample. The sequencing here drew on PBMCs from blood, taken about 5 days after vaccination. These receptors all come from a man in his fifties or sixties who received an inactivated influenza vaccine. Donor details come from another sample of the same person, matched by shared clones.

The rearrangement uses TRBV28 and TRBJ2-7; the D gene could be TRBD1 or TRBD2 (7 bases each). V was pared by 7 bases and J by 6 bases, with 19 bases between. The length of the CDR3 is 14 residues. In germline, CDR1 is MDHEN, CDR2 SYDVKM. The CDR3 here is CASTLRGGGREQYF. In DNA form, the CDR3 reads TGTGCCAGCACCCTAAGGGGAGGGGGCCGCGAGCAGTACTTC.

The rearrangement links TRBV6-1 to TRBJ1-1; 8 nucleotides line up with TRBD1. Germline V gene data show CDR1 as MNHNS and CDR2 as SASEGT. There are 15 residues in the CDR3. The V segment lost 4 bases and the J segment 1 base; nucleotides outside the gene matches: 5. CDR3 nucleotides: TGTGCCAGCAGTGCGACAGGGGTTGGGAACACTGAAGCTTTCTTT. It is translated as CASSATGVGNTEAFF.

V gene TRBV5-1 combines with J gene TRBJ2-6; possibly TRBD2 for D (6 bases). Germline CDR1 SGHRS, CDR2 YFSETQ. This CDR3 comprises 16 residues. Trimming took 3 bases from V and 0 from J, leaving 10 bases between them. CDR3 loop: CASSWGVSSGANVLTF. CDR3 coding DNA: TGCGCCAGCAGCTGGGGGGTCTCCTCTGGGGCCAACGTCCTGACTTTC.

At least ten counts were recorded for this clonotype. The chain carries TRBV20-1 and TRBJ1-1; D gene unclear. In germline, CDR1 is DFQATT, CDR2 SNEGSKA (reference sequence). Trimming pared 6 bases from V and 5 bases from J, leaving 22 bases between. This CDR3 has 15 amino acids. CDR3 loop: CSAPPRTSPVTEAFF. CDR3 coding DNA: TGCAGTGCACCTCCCCGGACTTCGCCGGTAACTGAAGCTTTCTTT.

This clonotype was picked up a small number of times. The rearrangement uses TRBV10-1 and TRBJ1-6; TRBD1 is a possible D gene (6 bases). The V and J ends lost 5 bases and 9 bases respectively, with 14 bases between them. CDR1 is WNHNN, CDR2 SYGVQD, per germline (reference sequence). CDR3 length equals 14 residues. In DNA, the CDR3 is TGCGCCAGCAGTCCACAGGGATGGGGTTCACCCCTCCACTTT. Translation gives CASSPQGWGSPLHF.

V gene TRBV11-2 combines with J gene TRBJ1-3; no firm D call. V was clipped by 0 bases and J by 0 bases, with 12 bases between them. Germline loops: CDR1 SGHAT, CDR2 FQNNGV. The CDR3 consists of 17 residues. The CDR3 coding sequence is TGTGCCAGCAGCTTAGATGGGTGGGAGAGCTCTGGAAACACCATATATTTT. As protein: CASSLDGWESSGNTIYF.

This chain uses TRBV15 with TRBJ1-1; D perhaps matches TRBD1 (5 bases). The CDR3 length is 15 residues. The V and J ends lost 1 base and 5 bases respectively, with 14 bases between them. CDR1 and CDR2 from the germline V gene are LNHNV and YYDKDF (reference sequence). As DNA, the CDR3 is TGTGCCACCAGCAGAGGGGGGAGGGCCCAGACTGAAGCTTTCTTT. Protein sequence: CATSRGGRAQTEAFF. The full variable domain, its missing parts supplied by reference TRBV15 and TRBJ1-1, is DAMVIQNPRYQVTQFGKPVTLSCSQTLNHNVMYWYQQKSSQAPKLLFHYYDKDFNNEADTPDNFQSRRPNTSFCFLDIRSPGLGDTAMYLCATSRGGRAQTEAFFGQGTRLTVV.

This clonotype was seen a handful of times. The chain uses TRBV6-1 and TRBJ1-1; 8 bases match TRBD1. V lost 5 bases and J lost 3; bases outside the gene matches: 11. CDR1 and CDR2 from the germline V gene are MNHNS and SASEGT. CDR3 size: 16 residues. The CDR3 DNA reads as TGTGCCAGCAGTCTTTCCCGGACAGGGAGATACACTGAAGCTTTCTTT. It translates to CASSLSRTGRYTEAFF.

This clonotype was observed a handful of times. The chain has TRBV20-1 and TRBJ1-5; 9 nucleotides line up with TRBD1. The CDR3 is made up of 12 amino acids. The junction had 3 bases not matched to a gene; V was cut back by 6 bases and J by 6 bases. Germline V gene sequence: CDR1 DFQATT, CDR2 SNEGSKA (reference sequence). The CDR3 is CSAGTGSQPQHF. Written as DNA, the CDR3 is TGCAGTGCAGGGACAGGGTCTCAGCCCCAGCATTTT.

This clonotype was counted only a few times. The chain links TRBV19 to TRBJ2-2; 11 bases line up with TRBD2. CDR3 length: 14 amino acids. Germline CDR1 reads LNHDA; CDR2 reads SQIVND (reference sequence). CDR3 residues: CATGTSGFTGELFF. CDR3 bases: TGTGCTACCGGGACTAGCGGATTCACCGGGGAGCTGTTTTTT.

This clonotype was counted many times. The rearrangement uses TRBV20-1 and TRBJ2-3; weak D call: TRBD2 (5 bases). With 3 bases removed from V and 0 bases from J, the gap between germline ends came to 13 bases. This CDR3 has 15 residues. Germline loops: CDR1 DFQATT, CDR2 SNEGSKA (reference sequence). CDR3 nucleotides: TGCAGTGCTAGGGACTCCACGGTCAGCACAGATACGCAGTATTTT. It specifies CSARDSTVSTDTQYF.

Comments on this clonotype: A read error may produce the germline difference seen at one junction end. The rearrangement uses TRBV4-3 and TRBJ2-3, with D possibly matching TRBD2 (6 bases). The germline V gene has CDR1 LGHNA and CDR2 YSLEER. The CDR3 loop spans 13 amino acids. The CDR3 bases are TGCGCCAGCAGCCCCGGGGGTTTAGATATGCAGTATTTT. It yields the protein CASSPGGLDMQYF.

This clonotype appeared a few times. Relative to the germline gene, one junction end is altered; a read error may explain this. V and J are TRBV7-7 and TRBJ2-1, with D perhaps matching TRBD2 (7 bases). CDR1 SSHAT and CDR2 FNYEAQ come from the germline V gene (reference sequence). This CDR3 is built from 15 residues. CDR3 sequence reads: CASSLDGGPVTEQFF. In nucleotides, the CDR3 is TGTGCTAGCAGCTTAGACGGGGGGCCCGTCACCGAGCAGTTCTTC.

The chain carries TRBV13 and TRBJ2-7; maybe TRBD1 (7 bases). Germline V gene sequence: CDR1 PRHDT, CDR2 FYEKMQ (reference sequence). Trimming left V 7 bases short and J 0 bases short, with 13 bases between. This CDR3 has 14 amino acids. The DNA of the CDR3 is TGTGCCAGCAAGCGGCGGGACAGCTCCTACGAGCAGTACTTC. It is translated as CASKRRDSSYEQYF.

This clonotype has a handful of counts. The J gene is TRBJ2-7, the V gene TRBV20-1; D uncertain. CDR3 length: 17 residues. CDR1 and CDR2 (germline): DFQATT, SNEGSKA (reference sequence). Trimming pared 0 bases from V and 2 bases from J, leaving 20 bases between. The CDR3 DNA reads TGCAGTGCTAGAGATCTCCGGAGTAGTTCCAACACCTACGAGCAGTACTTC. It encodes CSARDLRSSSNTYEQYF.

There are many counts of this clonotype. The CDR3 spells CASSSQGGEQFF. The CDR3, as DNA: TGTGCCAGCAGTTCCCAGGGGGGCGAGCAGTTCTTC. The genes are TRBV12-3 or TRBV12-4 and TRBJ2-1; tentatively, D is TRBD1 (7 bases). This CDR3 contains 12 residues. The germline V and J ends were trimmed by 4 bases and 10 bases, with 11 bases remaining between them.

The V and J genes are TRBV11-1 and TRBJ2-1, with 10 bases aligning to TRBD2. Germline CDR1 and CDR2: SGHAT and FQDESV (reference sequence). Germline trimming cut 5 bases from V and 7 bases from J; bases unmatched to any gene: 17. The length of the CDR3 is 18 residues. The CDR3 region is CASSLQEAGGPLENEQFF. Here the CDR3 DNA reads TGTGCCAGCAGCCTTCAAGAAGCGGGAGGGCCTTTAGAGAATGAGCAGTTCTTC.

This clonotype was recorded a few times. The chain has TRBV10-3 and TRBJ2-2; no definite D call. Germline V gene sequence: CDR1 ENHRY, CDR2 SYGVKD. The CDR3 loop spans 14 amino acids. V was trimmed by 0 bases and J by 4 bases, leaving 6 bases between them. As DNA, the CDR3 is TGTGCCATCAGTGAGTCGCAGGTCACCGGGGAGCTGTTTTTT. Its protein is CAISESQVTGELFF.